This T cell receptor beta chain was recovered during a study of blood T cell repertoires in COVID-19 (dated by TCRdb to about 2020). Describing the broader study: Samples covering the acute and convalescent phases of COVID-19 were provided by collaborators in the United States, Italy and Spain. The prospective study material was composed of cDNA or gDNA derived from T cells, B-cell-depleted T cells, or PBMCs. Deeply sampled blood TCRbeta repertoires from subjects exposed to, actively infected with, or recovered from COVID-19 were included in the dataset. A freely available public database, intended as a resource for researchers studying the immune response to SARS-CoV-2, is where the repertoires were released. Samples were obtained from the ongoing ImmuneRACE study (first 160 participants) and from some 1,300 subjects provided by 6 global collaborators. Sample metadata almost always included a de-identified subject ID, COVID-19 status, age in years and sex. Where available, HLA class I and class II types were obtained from metadata supplied by the sample provider rather than from assay-based typing. Points the paper makes about the study in general: The quantity of clinical and demographic metadata differed by source and by participant and was supplied without curation.

TCRbeta CDR3 regions were amplified from genomic DNA by means of the immunoSEQ Assay, a bias-controlled multiplex PCR. Under the source paper's analysis protocol: Within the assay, amplification of reference gene primers was used to estimate how many nucleated cells each sample contained. Sequence reads were collapsed and filtered to measure the absolute abundance of every unique TCRbeta CDR3 rearrangement. For each sample, productive Simpson clonality was calculated as the square root of Simpson's diversity index over productive rearrangements. What TCRdb holds here is the immuneACCESS table cut down to in-frame rearrangements. Part of the clones is not present; checked against another copy, under half of the missing clones reflect an unresolved V gene, and the others are unexplained. V and J calls and clone size are given by that table; D and trimming were obtained from the DNA. This sample holds about 98,000 clones; over 70% were observed only once. Over 8.5% of the sample goes to the ten largest clones.

As for this clone: It lacks a known antigen. Per-base qualities were not stored, and no clone one base away is much larger.

Whole blood was collected in K2EDTA tubes by collaborating institutions according to the institutions' own protocols. For TCRbeta analysis, collaborators shipped samples in one of three forms: frozen whole blood, isolated PBMCs, or DNA extracted from either of those sample types. Sequencing was performed on peripheral blood. The origin of this receptor is a woman of 80 years or more with acute or convalescent COVID-19.

The CDR3 region: CASSLGQSIRNQPQHF. Read as DNA, the sequence is TGTGCCAGCAGCTTAGGACAGTCCATACGCAATCAGCCCCAGCATTTT. The sequence links TRBV7-2 to TRBJ1-5; TRBD1 might be the D gene, on 5 matching bases. The CDR3 spans 16 residues, from the cysteine through the phenylalanine. Only the CDR3 region is kept as DNA, spanning 48 bases read in frame from base 1. Cut back by 1 base and 2 bases, the V and J ends lie 12 bases apart. According to the germline V gene, CDR1 reads SGHTA and CDR2 reads FQGNSA.